The clone carrying this TCR beta chain was seen at least ten times. Antigen unknown. The blood sample predates any ophthalmopathy symptoms, coming from first hyperthyroidism diagnosis. These data belong to a study of T cells in Graves' hyperthyroidism and ophthalmopathy. Overall study: Peripheral blood was secured at the point of initial diagnosis, before any treatment. The study, taken as a whole, reports: Stable hyperthyroidism was separated from ophthalmopathy by a model based on 13 V-J features.

RNA transcripts provided the source from which TCR beta CDR3 regions were amplified. HTBI primers were employed in a first-round RT-PCR of the TCR CDR3. TCRdb passed the multiplex PCR reads through MiXCR, listing each CDR3 protein once. The table has some 300,000 distinct CDR3 sequences, about an eighth seen once. Sequencing was done on a sample of blood. The clonotype originates from a woman aged 25 to 39 with Graves' hyperthyroidism that later progressed to Graves' ophthalmopathy.

CDR3 in amino acids: CATSDYIAGSYNEQFF. The DNA of the CDR3 is TGTGCCACCAGTGATTATATAGCGGGATCCTACAATGAGCAGTTCTTC. This rearrangement joins TRBV24-1 to TRBJ2-1; 8 bases line up with TRBD2. Germline V gene data show CDR1 as KGHDR and CDR2 as SFDVKD. The CDR3 spans 16 residues. The trim removed 2 bases at V and 1 base at J, leaving 3 bases unmatched.